These 29 T cell receptor beta chains came from one sample sequenced in a study of blood T cell repertoires in COVID-19. The data were produced by immunoSEQ multiplex PCR, yet TCRdb's version contains in-frame clones alone and is incomplete. The sample contains roughly 170,000 clones, roughly 78% of which appear only once. Source material: peripheral blood. Receptor source: a woman aged 60-75 years with COVID-19, enrolled during active disease.

The chain employs TRBV12-3 or TRBV12-4 and TRBJ2-5; 10 positions match TRBD1. CDR3 length equals 13 residues. V lost 3 bases to trimming and J lost 7 bases; unmatched junction nucleotides: 2. CDR3 DNA sequence: TGTGCCAGCAGTTTTCGACAGGGGGCGACCCAGTACTTC. Amino acid sequence: CASSFRQGATQYF.

The chain carries TRBV9 and TRBJ1-4; the D gene is possibly TRBD1 (5 bases). V lost 4 bases and J 0 bases, leaving 10 bases between the germline ends. From germline, CDR1 is SGDLS and CDR2 YYNGEE. This CDR3 spans 15 amino acids. This CDR3 reads CASSHQGTTNEKLFF. CDR3 DNA: TGTGCCAGCAGCCATCAGGGTACAACTAATGAAAAACTGTTTTTT. The variable domain in full, completed from reference TRBV9 and TRBJ1-4, reads DSGVTQTPKHLITATGQRVTLRCSPRSGDLSVYWYQQSLDQGLQFLIQYYNGEERAKGNILERFSAQQFPDLHSELNLSSLELGDSALYFCASSHQGTTNEKLFFGSGTQLSVL.

J is TRBJ2-3 and V is TRBV6-6, with 7 positions matching TRBD2. Trimming cost V 5 bases and J 0 bases; bases outside gene matches: 5. From germline, CDR1 is MNHNY and CDR2 SVGAGI (reference sequence). The CDR3 has 15 residues. CDR3 amino acids: CASSIGLDSTDTQYF. The DNA for the CDR3 is TGTGCCAGCAGTATAGGACTAGATAGCACAGATACGCAGTATTTT.

The V gene is TRBV21-1, the J gene TRBJ2-7; the table names TRBD1, a call not compared with the DNA. TRBV21-1 is assigned pseudogene status. The CDR3 loop spans 14 amino acids. In nucleotides, the CDR3 is TGTGCCAGCACCGGACAGGCGCATTCCTACGAGCAGTACGTC. As protein: CASTGQAHSYEQYV.

The CDR3, as DNA: TGTGCCAGCAGCACTACAGGGGGAAACACCATATATTTT. Translated, it gives CASSTTGGNTIYF. The chain joins TRBV11-2 to TRBJ1-3; possibly TRBD1 for D (6 bases). This CDR3 is 13 amino acids long. V was cut by 5 bases and J by 4 bases, with 9 bases left in between. The germline CDR1 and CDR2 sequences are SGHAT and FQNNGV. Combining the CDR3 with reference TRBV11-2 and TRBJ1-3 gives the whole variable domain EAGVAQSPRYKIIEKRQSVAFWCNPISGHATLYWYQQILGQGPKLLIQFQNNGVVDDSQLPKDRFSAERLKGVDSTLKIQPAKLEDSAVYLCASSTTGGNTIYFGEGSWLTVV.

CDR3 bases: TGTGCCAGCAGCGTAGGGGCAGGGGCCTTCGCGAACACCGGGGAGCTGTTTTTT. This translates into CASSVGAGAFANTGELFF. The V gene is TRBV9, the J gene TRBJ2-2, with D possibly being TRBD1 (6 bases). Trimming took 0 bases from V and 0 from J, leaving 15 bases between them. The CDR3 runs to 18 residues. Germline V CDR1 and CDR2: SGDLS, YYNGEE. The whole variable domain, filled in from reference TRBV9 and TRBJ2-2, reads DSGVTQTPKHLITATGQRVTLRCSPRSGDLSVYWYQQSLDQGLQFLIQYYNGEERAKGNILERFSAQQFPDLHSELNLSSLELGDSALYFCASSVGAGAFANTGELFFGEGSRLTVL.

The V and J genes are TRBV30 and TRBJ1-1, with D perhaps TRBD1 (5 bases). CDR3 length: 12 residues. Germline V gives CDR1 GTSNPN, CDR2 SVGIG (reference sequence). V lost 7 bases, J lost 10 bases, and 19 bases lay in between. The CDR3 nucleotides read TGTGCCTCGACTACTGACGGGGGTTTAGCTTTCTTT. Residues: CASTTDGGLAFF.

V is TRBV3-1 (or the pseudogene TRBV3-2) and J is TRBJ1-3, with D perhaps matching TRBD1 (6 bases). This CDR3 has 16 residues. Deletions cut 6 bases from V and 1 base from J, with 16 bases between. CDR1 is LGHDT, CDR2 YNNKEL, per germline (reference sequence). The CDR3 is CASRRQGGVSGNTIYF. For the CDR3, the DNA is TGTGCCAGCAGGCGTCAAGGGGGGGTATCTGGAAACACCATATATTTT.

The chain combines TRBV14 with TRBJ1-1; 9 bases map to TRBD1. The germline V gene has CDR1 SGHDN and CDR2 FVKESK. The length of the CDR3 is 15 residues. V gave up 4 bases and J gave up 1 base; unmatched junction bases: 4. CDR3 bases: TGTGCCAGCAGCCGTACAGGGGGCGGGAACACTGAAGCTTTCTTT. Residues: CASSRTGGGNTEAFF. Drawing the rest from reference TRBV14 and TRBJ1-1, the complete variable domain is EAGVTQFPSHSVIEKGQTVTLRCDPISGHDNLYWYRRVMGKEIKFLLHFVKESKQDESGMPNNRFLAERTGGTYSTLKVQPAELEDSGVYFCASSRTGGGNTEAFFGQGTRLTVV.

This CDR3 is CASSSSWGGTYGYTF. DNA for the CDR3: TGTGCCAGCAGCTCCTCGTGGGGGGGGACTTATGGCTACACCTTC. This chain connects TRBV7-2 to TRBJ1-2; possibly TRBD1 for D (5 bases). Germline CDR1 reads SGHTA; CDR2 reads FQGNSA. The CDR3 is 15 amino acids. V lost 4 bases, J lost 5 bases, and 17 bases lay in between.

CDR3 DNA: TGTGCCACCAGCAGAGATCTCGCTGGAGGGCTAGCGTTTGAGCAGTTCTTC. Translated: CATSRDLAGGLAFEQFF. V is TRBV15 and J is TRBJ2-1; possibly TRBD2 for D (6 bases). Trimming stripped 0 bases from V and 9 bases from J, with 21 bases between. The CDR3 sequence is 17 residues long. Germline V gene data show CDR1 as LNHNV and CDR2 as YYDKDF (reference sequence).

The genes are TRBV10-2 and TRBJ2-2; 8 bases agree with TRBD1. The CDR3 is made up of 15 amino acids. V shed 6 bases, J shed 2 bases, and the junction held 5 bases outside the gene matches. Germline values: CDR1 WSHSY, CDR2 SAAADI. CDR3 sequence: CASRGTGSNTGELFF. CDR3 coding DNA: TGCGCCAGCAGGGGGACAGGATCTAACACCGGGGAGCTGTTTTTT.

J is TRBJ2-7 and V is TRBV28; D is possibly TRBD2 (5 bases). V was pared by 4 bases and J by 6 bases, with 22 bases between. Germline V lookup: CDR1 MDHEN, CDR2 SYDVKM. The CDR3 runs 16 residues. The CDR3 DNA sequence: TGTGCCAGCAGTTCGGGTAAAGGACTCCTAGGCTCCGAGCAGTACGTC. Its protein product is CASSSGKGLLGSEQYV.

V usage is TRBV7-2 and J usage is TRBJ2-1, with TRBD2 identical over 8 bases. The germline gives CDR1 SGHTA, CDR2 FQGNSA. The V gene end was trimmed by 5 bases and the J gene end by 1 base; junction bases not matched to a gene: 7. The CDR3 loop spans 16 amino acids. CDR3 residues: CASSRGGGPSYNEQFF. The CDR3 DNA follows: TGTGCCAGCAGCCGCGGCGGGGGGCCATCCTACAATGAGCAGTTCTTC. The full variable domain, with the rest looked up from reference TRBV7-2 and TRBJ2-1, is GAGVSQSPSNKVTEKGKDVELRCDPISGHTALYWYRQSLGQGLEFLIYFQGNSAPDKSGLPSDRFSAERTGGSVSTLTIQRTQQEDSAVYLCASSRGGGPSYNEQFFGPGTRLTVL.

The rearrangement joins TRBV11-2 to TRBJ2-3, with a weak D call TRBD2 (5 bases). CDR3 length equals 14 residues. Trimming removed 0 bases from V and 2 bases from J, with 6 bases in between. The germline V gene encodes CDR1 SGHAT and CDR2 FQNNGV. CDR3 protein: CASSLEGLTDTQYF. The CDR3 bases are TGTGCCAGCAGCTTAGAAGGACTCACAGATACGCAGTATTTT.

This chain joins TRBV27 and TRBJ1-6, with 8 positions matching TRBD1. The CDR3 sequence is 15 residues long. The V gene end was trimmed by 1 base and the J gene end by 6 bases; junction bases not matched to a gene: 2. Germline lookup yields CDR1 MNHEY and CDR2 SMNVEV (reference sequence). The CDR3 DNA is TGTGCCAGCAGTTTATTAACAGGGGGTAATTCACCCCTCCACTTT. As protein: CASSLLTGGNSPLHF.

This rearrangement joins TRBV3-1 (or the pseudogene TRBV3-2) to TRBJ2-5; 13 bases line up with TRBD2. CDR1 and CDR2 from the germline V gene are LGHDT and YNNKEL (reference sequence). V dropped 3 bases and J dropped 5; count of bases not matched to a gene: 9. The CDR3 sequence is 17 residues long. The CDR3 nucleotides read TGTGCCAGCAGCCATGGACTAGCGGGGGCTAGGGGGGAGACCCAGTACTTC. It yields the protein CASSHGLAGARGETQYF.

A word on this clone: The same CDR3 arises from other DNA sequences in this sample as well. The chain is built from TRBV6-1 and TRBJ2-3; D possibly corresponds to TRBD1 (5 bases). V was cut by 2 bases and J by 0 bases, with 6 bases left in between. The CDR3 covers 14 residues. The germline CDR1 and CDR2 sequences are MNHNS and SASEGT. CDR3 loop: CASSERGSTDTQYF. Written as DNA, the CDR3 is TGTGCCAGCAGTGAAAGGGGTAGCACAGATACGCAGTATTTT.

The chain employs TRBV11-2 and TRBJ2-4, with TRBD1 identical over 7 bases. With 5 bases clipped from V and 4 bases from J, the junction kept 8 bases outside the gene matches. The CDR3 covers 15 residues. Germline CDR1 SGHAT, CDR2 FQNNGV. The CDR3 nucleotides are TGTGCCAGCAGCCCCCCCGGGACAGTGAAAAACATTCAGTACTTC. It specifies CASSPPGTVKNIQYF. Together with reference TRBV11-2 and TRBJ2-4, the CDR3 gives the full variable domain: EAGVAQSPRYKIIEKRQSVAFWCNPISGHATLYWYQQILGQGPKLLIQFQNNGVVDDSQLPKDRFSAERLKGVDSTLKIQPAKLEDSAVYLCASSPPGTVKNIQYFGAGTRLSVL.

The table lists this clone with a few counts. The chain combines TRBV27 with TRBJ2-7; 15 bases map to TRBD2. Trimming cost V 6 bases and J 0 bases; bases outside gene matches: 3. CDR3 length: 16 residues. In germline, CDR1 is MNHEY, CDR2 SMNVEV (reference sequence). CDR3 coding DNA: TGTGCCAGCAGCGGGACTAGCGGGAGGAGCTCCTACGAGCAGTACTTC. This encodes CASSGTSGRSSYEQYF.

V gene TRBV10-3 combines with J gene TRBJ1-4; 11 bases map to TRBD1. The CDR3 consists of 18 residues. V shed 0 bases, J shed 8 bases, and the junction held 11 bases outside the gene matches. Germline CDR1 and CDR2: ENHRY and SYGVKD. CDR3 in amino acids: CAISESPPAGTGGEKLFF. CDR3 bases: TGTGCCATCAGTGAGTCGCCCCCCGCCGGGACAGGGGGAGAAAAACTGTTTTTT.

The chain uses TRBV7-2 and TRBJ2-7; possible D gene TRBD2, 5 bases. V was shortened by 7 bases and J by 1 base, with 14 bases between the two germline ends. CDR3 length equals 14 residues. From germline, CDR1 is SGHTA and CDR2 FQGNSA. CDR3: CASTSSGPSYEQYF. The CDR3 DNA reads TGTGCCAGCACCTCAAGCGGCCCGTCCTACGAGCAGTACTTC.

This rearrangement joins TRBV18 to TRBJ2-7, with a weak D call TRBD1 (6 bases). V was cut by 2 bases and J by 5 bases, with 16 bases left in between. The germline V gene has CDR1 KGHSH and CDR2 LQKENI. The CDR3 is 15 amino acids. CDR3 sequence: CASSPINQGTNEQYF. The CDR3 bases are TGTGCCAGCTCACCAATAAACCAGGGGACCAACGAGCAGTACTTC.

The chain employs TRBV7-2 and TRBJ2-7; TRBD2 matches 8 bases. After removal of 6 bases from V and 0 bases from J, the junction contained 19 bases not matched to a gene. The CDR3 loop spans 19 amino acids. Germline loops: CDR1 SGHTA, CDR2 FQGNSA. The CDR3 DNA follows: TGTGCCAGCAGTGCTTATGGGCTAGCGGGCTCCATGACCTCCTACGAGCAGTACTTC. As protein: CASSAYGLAGSMTSYEQYF.

The chain joins TRBV27 to TRBJ2-5, with D possibly TRBD2 on 6 matching bases. Germline V lookup: CDR1 MNHEY, CDR2 SMNVEV (reference sequence). CDR3 length: 13 amino acids. V gave up 7 bases and J gave up 4 bases, with 13 bases separating them. For the CDR3, the DNA is TGTGCCAGCACCTGGGGGGTGGGAGAGACCCAGTACTTC. It codes for CASTWGVGETQYF.

The chain employs TRBV9 and TRBJ2-1; 7 bases match TRBD1. The J segment lost 10 bases and the V segment lost 0 bases, leaving 16 bases of the junction unmatched. This CDR3 has 17 amino acids. The germline V gene has CDR1 SGDLS and CDR2 YYNGEE. The CDR3 protein is CASSVGGGRNHFLEQFF. The CDR3 bases are TGTGCCAGCAGCGTAGGAGGGGGCAGGAATCATTTTCTGGAGCAGTTCTTC.

The table lists this clone with a count of one. The chain couples TRBV3-1 (or the pseudogene TRBV3-2) to TRBJ2-5; TRBD2 matches at 7 bases. CDR3 size: 13 residues. Germline CDR1 is LGHDT and CDR2 is YNNKEL (reference sequence). Trimming at V came to 6 bases and at J to 4 bases, leaving 5 bases not matched to a gene. DNA of the CDR3: TGTGCCAGCAGGAGGGAGGGACGAGAGACCCAGTACTTC. Translated, it gives CASRREGRETQYF.

The V call is TRBV13, the J call TRBJ2-1; possible D gene TRBD2, 5 bases. The V end was cut by 3 bases, the J end by 15 bases, with 15 bases between. The CDR3 totals 12 residues. CDR1 and CDR2 (germline): PRHDT, FYEKMQ (reference sequence). The CDR3 region is CASSLKSGIRFF. The DNA for the CDR3 is TGTGCCAGCAGCTTGAAGTCGGGAATTCGGTTCTTC.

V usage is TRBV18 and J usage is TRBJ2-4; maybe TRBD1 (6 bases). V was clipped by 5 bases and J by 0 bases, with 17 bases between them. The CDR3 consists of 17 residues. Looked up from germline, CDR1 is KGHSH and CDR2 is LQKENI. The CDR3 reads CASSGQTGHIAKNIQYF. The CDR3 nucleotides read TGTGCCAGCTCAGGACAGACAGGACATATAGCCAAAAACATTCAGTACTTC.